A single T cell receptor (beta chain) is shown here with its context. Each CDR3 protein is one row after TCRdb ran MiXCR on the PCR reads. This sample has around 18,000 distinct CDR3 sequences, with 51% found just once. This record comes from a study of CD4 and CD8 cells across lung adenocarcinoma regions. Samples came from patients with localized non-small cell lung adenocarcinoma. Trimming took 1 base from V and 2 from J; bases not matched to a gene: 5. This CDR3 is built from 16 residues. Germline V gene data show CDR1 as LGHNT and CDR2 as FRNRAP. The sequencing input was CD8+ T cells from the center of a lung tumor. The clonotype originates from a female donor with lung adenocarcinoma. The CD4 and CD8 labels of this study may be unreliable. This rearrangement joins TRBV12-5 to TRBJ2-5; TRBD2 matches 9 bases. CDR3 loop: CASGLDVTSGQETQYF. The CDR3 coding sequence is TGTGCTAGTGGTTTGGACGTGACTAGCGGACAAGAGACCCAGTACTTC.